This T cell receptor (beta chain) was observed in a study of a mutant IDH1 vaccine in newly diagnosed glioma. Study summary: Following radiotherapy alone, or alongside temozolomide cycles, vaccination was started after an interval of 4-6 weeks. Previous treatment comprised radiotherapy, temozolomide, or both, mostly both.

Study-level findings and limits: Of all patients, around 94% showed vaccine-induced immune responses.

Deletions cut 2 bases from V and 5 bases from J, with 11 bases between. Germline CDR1 SGHDT, CDR2 YYEEEE. The CDR3 is 13 residues long. Only in-frame clones appear in the TCRdb table, and some are missing; sequencing was by immunoSEQ multiplex PCR. The sample records about 26,000 clones, less than 85% being singletons. Time point meaning: week 35, safety follow-up. Vaccinated patients received 300 ug of mutant IDH1 20-mer peptide per dose, with topical imiquimod. A note on this clone: Its antigen is currently unknown.

The chain joins TRBV5-6 to TRBJ2-7, with D unresolved. The source is a young man with glioma. The sample was PBMCs, taken from a glioma patient whose treatment included an IDH1 peptide vaccine. The CDR3 DNA follows: TGTGCCAGCAGCTTCTCAGTTCTAGACGAGCAGTACTTC. Its translation is CASSFSVLDEQYF.